These 22 T cell receptor beta chains share one sample of origin, sequenced in a study of blood T cells in healthy people across ages. A sample-barcoded 5' primer and a J-beta primer mix were used in a second PCR of about 6 to 12 cycles. In TCRdb, the 5' RACE reads were re-called with MiXCR into one record per CDR3 protein. Found here are about 1.4 million distinct CDR3 sequences, around 59% of them singletons; the top ten hold under 8.5%. The sequencing input was blood. The receptors come from a young man in good health.

The J gene is TRBJ2-5, the V gene TRBV7-2; TRBD2 aligns across 10 bases. This CDR3 is 14 amino acids long. The ends lost 11 bases at V and 2 bases at J; junction bases unmatched: 8. CDR1 is SGHTA and CDR2 is FQGNSA in the germline V gene. CDR3 DNA: TGTGCCGTGCTTCTAGCGGGAGAACAAGAGACCCAGTACTTC. It yields the protein CAVLLAGEQETQYF.

The genes are TRBV7-6 and TRBJ2-5; TRBD1 might be the D (5 bases). The CDR3 runs 13 residues. V shed 2 bases and J shed 4 bases, with 8 bases lying between them. The germline V gene has CDR1 SGHVS and CDR2 FNYEAQ. CDR3 sequence: CASSLPQGETQYF. The DNA for the CDR3 is TGTGCCAGCAGCTTACCTCAGGGAGAGACCCAGTACTTC.

The rearrangement joins TRBV4-1 to TRBJ2-7; D remains unclear. This CDR3 has 17 residues. Germline V lookup: CDR1 MGHRA, CDR2 YSYEKL. The germline V and J ends were trimmed by 1 base and 3 bases, with 19 bases remaining between them. The CDR3: CASSQGVVAGPDYEQYF. The CDR3 coding sequence is TGCGCCAGCAGCCAAGGGGTTGTAGCCGGGCCGGACTACGAGCAGTACTTC.

The CDR3 sequence is CSVGSGSPSSYEQYF. The CDR3 bases are TGCAGTGTTGGTAGCGGGAGCCCGAGCTCCTACGAGCAGTACTTC. This chain joins TRBV20-1 and TRBJ2-7; the match to TRBD2 covers 9 bases. Per the germline V gene, CDR1 is DFQATT and CDR2 is SNEGSKA (reference sequence). This CDR3 is built from 15 residues. Trimming removed 7 bases from V and 0 bases from J; junction bases left unmatched: 10.

This chain joins TRBV12-3 or TRBV12-4 and TRBJ2-5; D is perhaps TRBD1 (6 bases). V was pared by 4 bases and J by 5 bases, with 11 bases between. The CDR3 contains 13 residues. The CDR3 reads CASSYGTLETQYF. The CDR3 region has the DNA TGTGCCAGCAGTTACGGGACACTTGAGACCCAGTACTTC.

V usage is TRBV20-1 and J usage is TRBJ2-7, with TRBD1 as a possible D gene (5 bases). CDR3 length equals 14 residues. Per the germline V gene, CDR1 is DFQATT and CDR2 is SNEGSKA (reference sequence). The V and J ends lost 0 bases and 2 bases respectively, with 11 bases between them. CDR3 loop: CSAREDTGTYEQYF. CDR3 coding DNA: TGCAGTGCTAGAGAAGACACAGGCACCTACGAGCAGTACTTC.

This clonotype has more than one count but fewer than ten. The chain joins TRBV20-1 to TRBJ2-3; D is unclear. This CDR3 is built from 15 residues. Germline V gene sequence: CDR1 DFQATT, CDR2 SNEGSKA (reference sequence). The V and J ends lost 1 base and 0 bases respectively, with 11 bases between them. The CDR3 protein is CSARVTARSTDTQYF. In nucleotides, the CDR3 is TGCAGTGCTAGAGTTACGGCTAGAAGCACAGATACGCAGTATTTT.

The rearrangement joins TRBV10-3 to TRBJ2-4; possible D gene TRBD1, 6 bases. The last part of the DNA fits TRBJ2-7 better; the J call may be wrong. This CDR3 region has 17 residues. Per the germline V gene, CDR1 is ENHRY and CDR2 is SYGVKD. The CDR3 protein is CAIQEGDGKGRAYEQYF. The CDR3 nucleotides are TGTGCCATCCAAGAGGGGGATGGGAAGGGACGGGCCTACGAGCAGTACTTC.

The rearrangement links TRBV11-2 to TRBJ1-1; no clear D gene. The V end lost 1 base, the J end lost 4 bases, and 10 bases lay between the germline ends. CDR1 SGHAT and CDR2 FQNNGV come from the germline V gene. CDR3 size: 14 residues. The CDR3 is CASSLVSLGTEAFF. CDR3 nucleotides: TGTGCCAGCAGCTTAGTCTCCCTGGGCACTGAAGCTTTCTTT.

The chain combines TRBV29-1 with TRBJ1-1; no definite D call. Germline loops: CDR1 SQVTM, CDR2 ANQGSEA. The V end was cut by 4 bases, the J end by 0 bases, with 12 bases between. This CDR3 is 14 amino acids long. The chain's CDR3 is CSVARTSMNTEAFF. CDR3 bases: TGCAGCGTTGCGAGAACATCCATGAACACTGAAGCTTTCTTT.

This chain joins TRBV6-6 and TRBJ2-5; possible D gene TRBD2, 6 bases. The J call is doubtful: the DNA matches TRBJ2-7 better. This CDR3 comprises 15 residues. The V gene's germline CDR1 is MNHNY and CDR2 SVGAGI (reference sequence). The DNA for the CDR3 is TGTGCCAGCAGCCCCCAGGAGGGGTTGGTCTACGAGCAGTACTTC. Translation gives CASSPQEGLVYEQYF.

The chain couples TRBV4-3 to TRBJ2-7; tentatively, D is TRBD2 (6 bases). Germline assignment: CDR1 LGHNA and CDR2 YSLEER. Trimming left V 0 bases short and J 1 base short, with 10 bases between. This CDR3 has 15 amino acids. CDR3 sequence: CASSQDLEGSYEQYF. CDR3 DNA: TGCGCCAGCAGCCAAGATCTGGAGGGGTCCTACGAGCAGTACTTC.

The J gene is TRBJ2-5, the V gene TRBV29-1; D tentatively reads TRBD1 or TRBD2 (5 bases each). The CDR3 consists of 14 residues. V was pared by 5 bases and J by 7 bases, with 20 bases between. Germline CDR1 reads SQVTM; CDR2 reads ANQGSEA. CDR3 bases: TGCAGCGTTCCCGGGACCCCCGGGATGGGGACCCAGTACTTC. This codes for CSVPGTPGMGTQYF.

J is TRBJ1-1 and V is TRBV18, with D possibly being TRBD1 (6 bases). V gave up 3 bases and J gave up 7 bases, with 9 bases separating them. CDR1 KGHSH and CDR2 LQKENI come from the germline V gene. This CDR3 region has 12 residues. CDR3 bases: TGTGCCAGCTCACCCGGACAGATTGAAGCTTTCTTT. Protein: CASSPGQIEAFF.

This chain joins TRBV4-3 and TRBJ1-2; no definite D call. Germline V lookup: CDR1 LGHNA, CDR2 YSLEER. V dropped 0 bases and J dropped 4 bases, with 9 bases sitting between them. The CDR3 covers 14 residues. CDR3 in amino acids: CASSQDRGIYGYTF. The CDR3, as DNA: TGCGCCAGCAGCCAAGATCGAGGCATCTATGGCTACACCTTC.

The chain recombines TRBV12-3 or TRBV12-4 with TRBJ2-5, with D unclear. V was cut by 5 bases and J by 5 bases, with 12 bases left in between. The CDR3 loop spans 13 amino acids. DNA of the CDR3: TGTGCCAGCAGTGTTATGCCGAGGGAGACCCAGTACTTC. The encoded protein is CASSVMPRETQYF.

This clonotype turned up a few times. This chain joins TRBV4-1 and TRBJ2-4; perhaps TRBD1 as D (6 bases). Trimming shortened V by 4 bases and J by 2 bases, and 15 bases separated the two germline ends. Germline CDR1 MGHRA, CDR2 YSYEKL. The CDR3 has 16 amino acids. CDR3 bases: TGCGCCAGCAGCCGTCAGGGGCGAGGACCCAAAAACATTCAGTACTTC. Its translation is CASSRQGRGPKNIQYF.

The chain has TRBV28 and TRBJ2-4; 9 positions agree with TRBD2. The J call may be faulty, since TRBJ2-5 better matches the DNA end. Germline CDR1 MDHEN, CDR2 SYDVKM. The CDR3 runs 19 residues. CDR3 sequence (DNA): TGTGCCAGCAGTGTCGGGGATAGACTAGCGGTAAAAAACTTGGAGACCCAGTACTTC. Its protein product is CASSVGDRLAVKNLETQYF.

The chain uses TRBV7-2 and TRBJ2-1, with 9 nucleotides matching TRBD2. The trim removed 2 bases at V and 6 bases at J, leaving 11 bases unmatched. Germline assignment: CDR1 SGHTA and CDR2 FQGNSA. There are 17 residues in the CDR3. CDR3 residues: CASSLRGAGGQSNEQFF. The CDR3 coding sequence is TGTGCCAGCAGCTTAAGGGGCGCGGGGGGGCAAAGCAATGAGCAGTTCTTC. Full variable domain (rest looked up from reference TRBV7-2 and TRBJ2-1): GAGVSQSPSNKVTEKGKDVELRCDPISGHTALYWYRQSLGQGLEFLIYFQGNSAPDKSGLPSDRFSAERTGGSVSTLTIQRTQQEDSAVYLCASSLRGAGGQSNEQFFGPGTRLTVL.

This clonotype was seen many times. This chain uses TRBV12-3 or TRBV12-4 with TRBJ1-5; D is ambiguous. V lost 3 bases to trimming and J lost 5 bases, with 11 bases between them. The CDR3 length is 14 residues. DNA of the CDR3: TGTGCCAGCAGTTTGTTAGGATCCGATCAGCCCCAGCATTTT. Encoded protein: CASSLLGSDQPQHF.

This chain uses TRBV27 with TRBJ1-2; D is unclear. Trimming stripped 5 bases from V and 0 bases from J, with 16 bases between. The CDR3 runs 16 residues. Germline-derived CDR1 and CDR2 are MNHEY and SMNVEV (reference sequence). CDR3 sequence reads: CASSIRQDKANYGYTF. CDR3 coding DNA: TGTGCCAGCAGTATACGACAAGACAAGGCTAACTATGGCTACACCTTC.

The rearrangement links TRBV7-2 to TRBJ2-1; TRBD2 matches at 8 bases. Trimming cost V 1 base and J 10 bases; bases outside gene matches: 9. Per the germline V gene, CDR1 is SGHTA and CDR2 is FQGNSA. The CDR3 has 15 residues. The CDR3 sequence: CASSLESPRGGEQFF. The CDR3 DNA follows: TGTGCCAGCAGCTTAGAGTCCCCACGGGGGGGAGAGCAGTTCTTC.